This TCR beta chain was found in a study of T cell responses to AZD1222 COVID-19 vaccine (dated by TCRdb to 2020 to 2023). As for the study more broadly: AZD1222 recipients with second doses at about 4 weeks or about 12 weeks were pooled, because spike-specific TCR depth and breadth did not differ between schedules. A total of roughly 240 trial participants underwent TCR sequencing, of whom about 210 received two doses of AZD1222 and about 25 received two doses of the MenACWY control vaccine. Enrollment into the trials was organized by age into subgroups of 18-55, 56-69 and 70-plus years, and those subgroups contained 148, 28 and 57 TCR-sequenced participants, respectively.

After removal of 1 base from V and 8 bases from J, the junction retains 8 bases not matched to a gene. There are 15 amino acids in the CDR3, from cysteine to phenylalanine inclusive. Just CDR3 DNA is preserved here, 45 bases in frame from base 1. CDR1 and CDR2 were assigned from the germline V gene as MNHEY and SVGEGT. Turning to this clone: Its antigen has not been determined. Qualities for individual bases were not recorded, and no much larger clone is one base off.

The CDR3 regions of human TCRbeta chains were subjected to immunosequencing. In the original analysis: Repertoire TCRs were matched against a reference library of SARS-CoV-2-specific TCRs generated with the MIRA antigen-specificity platform. Breadth was defined as the fraction of unique TCRs that were SARS-CoV-2-associated, and depth was defined as the fraction of total T cells that were SARS-CoV-2-associated. Using the MIRA data, each spike-specific TCR was assigned both to the spike region to which the TCR was reactive and to a CD4 or CD8 class. Log10-transformed breadth and depth values were compared by one-way ANOVA with Sidak's multiple comparisons tests. This is the immuneACCESS table as TCRdb keeps it, with only in-frame sequences that have V and J called. A part of the clones is gone; compared with another copy, unresolved V genes explain less than half, and the rest is unexplained. That table furnishes V, J and clone size, whereas the DNA furnished D and trimming. The sample yields some 120,000 clones; around 90% were counted once. The ten biggest clones cover about 5.4% of the sample.

The intended sense of this specimen's time point label: baseline before first vaccination. The vaccinee samples were drawn from two UK trials, COV001 and COV002, one of which was a single-blind randomized controlled phase 2/3 trial testing AZD1222 (ChAdOx1 nCoV-19) in healthy adults. Trial participant PBMC samples were collected at day 0 and day 28 after the second dose for TCRbeta chain sequencing. Study-wide conclusions, independent of this receptor: Conclusions about previously exposed vaccinees are limited, since just a handful of AZD1222 recipients were seropositive for SARS-CoV-2 at baseline. The 56-69-year group was small, and its depth increase did not reach significance, likely because of low power. Spike-specific TCR breadth and depth rose significantly after two AZD1222 doses compared with day 0 and with MenACWY recipients. Reportedly, close to half of the unique spike-specific TCRs recognized epitopes lying outside the regions that are mutated in the B.1.351 and B.1.1.7 variants. Most participants were white British and females outnumbered males, and the authors suggested that clonal diversity may have been underestimated. Because no day 14 peak-response samples were available, repertoires were characterized only after the peak T cell response. The vaccine-associated CD4 TCRs covered the entire spike protein, and the dominant responses fell in regions 160-218 and 743-854.

The specimen was peripheral blood, collected on day 0 of AZD1222 vaccination. The receptor comes from an adult in good health. This chain is built from TRBV6-2 or TRBV6-3 and TRBJ2-1, and 7 bases in between align with TRBD2. The base sequence is TGTGCCAGCAGTTACTTGAGGCGGGAGAGGGATGAGCAGTTCTTC. This codes for CASSYLRRERDEQFF.